One sample yielded the 13 T cell receptor beta chains listed below, sequenced in a study of T cell repertoires in cytomegalovirus infection. TCRdb processed the reads anew with MiXCR; each CDR3 protein has one entry. The sample holds about 490,000 distinct CDR3 sequences, less than 30% seen once. Sequenced sample: PBMCs. The receptor source for this set is a human donor in good health (CMV status not recorded). Some clones in this sample may be carry-over from other donors' samples.

The V gene is TRBV20-1, the J gene TRBJ2-7, with D possibly being TRBD1 (5 bases). The CDR3 totals 14 residues. Per the germline V gene, CDR1 is DFQATT and CDR2 is SNEGSKA (reference sequence). V was pared by 0 bases and J by 3 bases, with 12 bases between. CDR3 DNA: TGCAGTGCTAGAGAGAGGCAGGGTTACTACGAGCAGTACTTC. Protein product: CSARERQGYYEQYF.

This clonotype was seen many times. This chain joins TRBV19 and TRBJ2-7, with D perhaps matching TRBD1 (5 bases). CDR1 and CDR2 from the germline V gene are LNHDA and SQIVND (reference sequence). The V end was cut by 3 bases, the J end by 6 bases, with 12 bases between. This CDR3 comprises 13 residues. CDR3 residues: CASSIAVGAEQYV. For the CDR3, the DNA is TGTGCCAGTAGTATTGCGGTAGGGGCCGAGCAGTACGTC.

The rearrangement joins TRBV20-1 to TRBJ2-3, with TRBD2 matching over 7 bases. CDR1 and CDR2 (germline): DFQATT, SNEGSKA (reference sequence). Unmatched junction bases numbered 13, after V lost 6 bases and J lost 10 bases. CDR3 size: 13 residues. The CDR3 region is CSAMREYLRSQYF. The CDR3 DNA reads TGCAGTGCGATGCGGGAGTACCTCCGGTCGCAGTATTTT.

In its sample, this clonotype was seen many times. The chain links TRBV7-2 to TRBJ2-6, with D possibly called TRBD1 or TRBD2 (5 bases each). This CDR3 is built from 14 residues. CDR1 is SGHTA, CDR2 FQGNSA, per germline. Trimming removed 5 bases from V and 3 bases from J, with 8 bases in between. The CDR3 spells CASSRGFGANVLTF. DNA of the CDR3: TGTGCCAGCAGCCGGGGCTTTGGGGCCAACGTCCTGACTTTC.

This clonotype appeared a single time. This rearrangement joins TRBV30 to TRBJ2-6; D is unresolved. The CDR3 spans 13 residues. The V and J ends lost 6 bases and 4 bases respectively, with 10 bases between them. The germline CDR1 and CDR2 sequences are GTSNPN and SVGIG (reference sequence). Written as DNA, the CDR3 is TGTGCCTGCTGGTCGTGGGGGGCCAACGTCCTGACTTTC. Its protein product is CACWSWGANVLTF.

V is TRBV27 and J is TRBJ2-5; tentatively, D is TRBD2 (5 bases). Germline V CDR1 and CDR2: MNHEY, SMNVEV (reference sequence). The CDR3 spans 15 residues. Trimming removed 1 base from V and 1 base from J, with 10 bases in between. CDR3 in DNA: TGTGCCAGCAGTTTATGCGACTATACCCAAGAGACCCAGTACTTC. This translates into CASSLCDYTQETQYF.

This clonotype was observed a few times. The rearrangement joins TRBV6-2 or TRBV6-3 to TRBJ2-3; TRBD1 matches at 7 bases. This CDR3 contains 14 residues. After removal of 10 bases from V and 0 bases from J, the junction contained 7 bases not matched to a gene. In germline, CDR1 is MNHEY, CDR2 SVGEGT. The CDR3 sequence: CAIRQGRSTDTQYF. CDR3 DNA: TGTGCCATAAGACAGGGCCGGAGCACAGATACGCAGTATTTT.

In this sample, this clonotype turned up a few times. The chain is built from TRBV14 and TRBJ2-1; D perhaps matches TRBD2 (6 bases). CDR3 length: 13 residues. CDR1 and CDR2 (germline): SGHDN, FVKESK. V lost 4 bases and J 8 bases, leaving 12 bases between the germline ends. CDR3 protein: CASSPMGLDEQFF. The CDR3 DNA follows: TGTGCCAGCAGCCCCATGGGACTGGATGAGCAGTTCTTC.

This clonotype has at least ten counts. V and J are TRBV7-9 and TRBJ1-6; 8 bases map to TRBD1. The germline V gene encodes CDR1 SEHNR and CDR2 FQNEAQ (reference sequence). V dropped 6 bases and J dropped 9; count of bases not matched to a gene: 4. The CDR3 is 13 residues long. As DNA, the CDR3 is TGTGCCAGCAGGCCCGACAGGGGTTCACCCCTCCACTTT. Protein product: CASRPDRGSPLHF.

This clonotype was seen ten or more times. This chain connects TRBV11-3 to TRBJ2-5; 8 nucleotides line up with TRBD1. V lost 5 bases and J lost 4; bases outside the gene matches: 9. Germline V gives CDR1 SGHNT, CDR2 YENEEA. The length of the CDR3 is 15 residues. CDR3 coding DNA: TGTGCCAGCAGCGCGACGGGGACAGGTATAGAGACCCAGTACTTC. Residues: CASSATGTGIETQYF.

This clonotype has at least ten counts. J is TRBJ1-3 and V is TRBV7-2; 8 bases fit TRBD1. After removal of 5 bases from V and 0 bases from J, the junction contained 18 bases not matched to a gene. The germline V gene has CDR1 SGHTA and CDR2 FQGNSA. The CDR3 length is 20 residues. The CDR3 protein is CASSALVGTGASYSGNTIYF. In nucleotides, the CDR3 is TGTGCCAGCAGCGCCCTTGTAGGGACAGGAGCTTCCTACTCTGGAAACACCATATATTTT. The full variable domain, completed using reference TRBV7-2 and TRBJ1-3, is GAGVSQSPSNKVTEKGKDVELRCDPISGHTALYWYRQSLGQGLEFLIYFQGNSAPDKSGLPSDRFSAERTGGSVSTLTIQRTQQEDSAVYLCASSALVGTGASYSGNTIYFGEGSWLTVV.

This clonotype was seen more than once but under ten times. The chain employs TRBV6-1 and TRBJ2-5, with 7 bases matching TRBD2. Germline CDR1 and CDR2: MNHNS and SASEGT. The CDR3 is 15 residues long. V dropped 7 bases and J dropped 2; count of bases not matched to a gene: 10. The CDR3 sequence is CASNFGGGEQETQYF. In DNA form, the CDR3 reads TGTGCCAGCAATTTTGGGGGGGGGGAACAAGAGACCCAGTACTTC.

This sequence joins TRBV7-3 and TRBJ1-6, with D uncertain. Germline V gene data show CDR1 as SGHTA and CDR2 as FQGTGA. With 2 bases removed from V and 7 bases from J, the gap between germline ends came to 6 bases. The CDR3 contains 13 residues. CDR3 bases: TGTGCCAGCAGCTTAGAACTAAATTCACCCCTCCACTTT. This gives the protein CASSLELNSPLHF.